This T cell receptor beta chain stems from a study of cytomegalovirus exposure and HLA in healthy donors. Study information: A later analysis reported the same platform for the roughly 110 validation repertoires and the 500 to 700 first-cohort repertoires.

The donors were part of the validation cohort of 120 subjects. That cohort was separate from the first cohort, which comprised 500 to 700 subjects. The germline CDR1 and CDR2 sequences are SGHVS and FNYEAQ. Trimming took off 5 bases at V and 6 bases at J, with 21 bases between the two ends. The CDR3 contains 16 residues. Method: immunoSEQ multiplex PCR; TCRdb's copy keeps in-frame clones and lacks some. The sample yields some 120,000 clones, around nine tenths seen once. This rearrangement joins TRBV7-6 to TRBJ2-3; a possible D gene is TRBD2 (5 bases). The sequence was collected from a man in his thirties or forties in good health and CMV-seronegative. The sequenced sample was PBMCs. Written as DNA, the CDR3 is TGTGCCAGCAGCGTCACCGGGAATCCAGTAAAGGATACGCAGTATTTT. It encodes CASSVTGNPVKDTQYF.